These T cell receptor beta chains were read from a single sample in a study of T cell changes during pregnancy in multiple sclerosis. Clones were sequenced by immunoSEQ multiplex PCR, and TCRdb holds only the in-frame ones, with some missing. Of 50,000 to 75,000 clones listed, about nine tenths were seen once; the top ten hold 2.5% to 3.5%. The sequences come from peripheral blood, collected in the first trimester of pregnancy. The receptors stem from a female donor in good health, enrolled as a control in a pregnancy study. Each CDR3 is given with its conserved first and last residue. Each record gives: D gene, clone size, J gene, V gene, CDR3 DNA, CDR3 protein. A D gene is named only where the DNA matches it firmly. Size tells how often a clone was seen (once, few, many) or the class of an expanded clone, and some rows leave it out.

D: TRBD2; size: NA; J: TRBJ2-1; V: TRBV4-1; DNA: TGCGCCAGCAGGGGGGGTCTAGCGGGAACCTATGAGCAGTTCTTC; CDR3: CASRGGLAGTYEQFF
D: TRBD1; size: NA; J: TRBJ2-1; V: TRBV19; DNA: TGTGCCAGTACCAGTGGGGACAGGGAAATAGGTGAGCAGTTCTTC; CDR3: CASTSGDREIGEQFF
D: NA; size: NA; J: TRBJ2-5; V: TRBV7-9; DNA: TGTGCCAGCAGCTTTCAGGGGTCCCTTGAGGAGACCCAGTACTTC; CDR3: CASSFQGSLEETQYF
D: NA; size: NA; J: TRBJ1-2; V: TRBV9; DNA: TGTGCCAGCAGCCCCTCTACAGTATTCTATGGCTACACCTTC; CDR3: CASSPSTVFYGYTF
D: TRBD2; size: once; J: TRBJ2-3; V: TRBV7-9; DNA: TGTGCCAGCAGTAGGACTAGCGGGAGCGCAGATACGCAGTATTTT; CDR3: CASSRTSGSADTQYF
D: NA; size: NA; J: TRBJ1-1; V: TRBV7-9; DNA: TGTGCCAGCAGCTCGACAGGATCTACCCCCCAAGCTTTCTTT; CDR3: CASSSTGSTPQAFF
D: TRBD1; size: NA; J: TRBJ2-7; V: TRBV27; DNA: TGTGCCAGCAGTTTCACAGGGGAAAACTACGAGCAGTACTTC; CDR3: CASSFTGENYEQYF
D: TRBD1; size: NA; J: TRBJ1-1; V: TRBV6-5; DNA: TGTGCCAGCAGAACTGGACAGGGGAACACTGAAGCTTTCTTT; CDR3: CASRTGQGNTEAFF
D: NA; size: NA; J: TRBJ1-2; V: TRBV5-1; DNA: TGCGCCAGCGGTCTGGGGGGTAGGAAGGATGGCTACACCTTC; CDR3: CASGLGGRKDGYTF
D: TRBD1; size: once; J: TRBJ1-1; V: TRBV5-5; DNA: TGTGCCAGCAGCTACAGGGGAGGTGGGAACACTGAAGCTTTCTTT; CDR3: CASSYRGGGNTEAFF
D: NA; size: NA; J: TRBJ1-6; V: TRBV4-3; DNA: TGCGCCAGCAGCCAAGGTATCTCCTATAATTCACCCCTCCACTTT; CDR3: CASSQGISYNSPLHF
D: NA; size: NA; J: TRBJ1-3; V: TRBV13; DNA: TGTGCCAGCAGTCATCGGGTTTCCCCTGGAAACACCATATATTTT; CDR3: CASSHRVSPGNTIYF
D: NA; size: NA; J: TRBJ1-1; V: TRBV5-4; DNA: TGTGCCAGCAGCTTGGCAGGGGCTCAGGACACTGAAGCTTTCTTT; CDR3: CASSLAGAQDTEAFF
D: NA; size: NA; J: TRBJ1-5; V: TRBV13; DNA: TGTGCCAGCAGCTTCCGGGGAGGCAATCAGCCCCAGCATTTT; CDR3: CASSFRGGNQPQHF
D: TRBD1; size: NA; J: TRBJ1-2; V: TRBV10-3; DNA: TGTGCCATCAGTTCGGGGGACAGGGTGGTAGGCTACACCTTC; CDR3: CAISSGDRVVGYTF
D: TRBD2; size: NA; J: TRBJ2-7; V: TRBV6-5; DNA: TGTGCCAGCAGTTACTCTGTAGCGGGAGACCTCTACGAGCAGTACTTC; CDR3: CASSYSVAGDLYEQYF
D: NA; size: NA; J: TRBJ1-4; V: TRBV5-1; DNA: TGCGCCAGCAGCTTGGGGGGGGGTCGTGAAAAACTGTTTTTT; CDR3: CASSLGGGREKLFF
D: TRBD1; size: NA; J: TRBJ2-1; V: TRBV27; DNA: TGTGCCAGCAGTACCGGGACAGGGGGCTACAATGAGCAGTTCTTC; CDR3: CASSTGTGGYNEQFF
D: TRBD1; size: NA; J: TRBJ2-5; V: TRBV19; DNA: TGTGCCAGTAGCACGGACAGGGCCCAAGAGACCCAGTACTTC; CDR3: CASSTDRAQETQYF
D: TRBD2; size: NA; J: TRBJ2-2; V: TRBV5-1; DNA: TGCGCCAGCAGCTTGTTATTAGCGGGAGGGCCTCAGAATGCCGGGGAGCTGTTTTTT; CDR3: CASSLLLAGGPQNAGELFF
D: NA; size: NA; J: TRBJ2-1; V: TRBV19; DNA: TGTGCCAGTAGTATACGGTTCCGAGCCAGGTCCGGGACTGGGGAGGAGCAGTTCTTC; CDR3: CASSIRFRARSGTGEEQFF
D: TRBD1; size: NA; J: TRBJ1-2; V: TRBV12-5; DNA: TGTGCTAGTGGTTCCGGACAGGGAGCTAACTATGGCTACACCTTC; CDR3: CASGSGQGANYGYTF
D: TRBD1; size: NA; J: TRBJ1-2; V: TRBV4-3; DNA: TGCGCCAGCAGCCGCCGACAGGGTCAGGACTATGGCTACACCTTC; CDR3: CASSRRQGQDYGYTF
D: TRBD1; size: NA; J: TRBJ1-4; V: TRBV7-9; DNA: TGTGCCAGCAGCTTCAGGGGGCCTAATGAAAAACTGTTTTTT; CDR3: CASSFRGPNEKLFF
D: TRBD1; size: NA; J: TRBJ2-1; V: TRBV12-5; DNA: TGTGCTAGTGGTTTGGTAGGGACAGGGGCCCAGAGCTCCTACAATGAGCAGTTCTTC; CDR3: CASGLVGTGAQSSYNEQFF
D: NA; size: NA; J: TRBJ1-1; V: TRBV7-2; DNA: TGTGCCAGCAGCTCCACAATGAACACTGAAGCTTTCTTT; CDR3: CASSSTMNTEAFF
D: TRBD2; size: NA; J: TRBJ2-7; V: TRBV30; DNA: TGTGCCTCGGCGGGGGTAACCTACGAGCAGTACTTC; CDR3: CASAGVTYEQYF
D: TRBD2; size: once; J: TRBJ2-7; V: TRBV19; DNA: TGTGCCAGTAGTTCGGAGCAACCGGGACTAGCCTCCGAGCAGTACTTC; CDR3: CASSSEQPGLASEQYF
D: NA; size: NA; J: TRBJ2-1; V: TRBV7-2; DNA: TGTGCCAGCAGCCCCGGTCGGGGCTACAATGAGCAGTTCTTC; CDR3: CASSPGRGYNEQFF
D: TRBD2; size: NA; J: TRBJ2-1; V: TRBV5-1; DNA: TGCGCCAGCAGCTTGGGGACTAGCGAGTACAATGAGCAGTTCTTC; CDR3: CASSLGTSEYNEQFF
D: NA; size: NA; J: TRBJ2-6; V: TRBV4-2; DNA: TGTGCCAGCAGCCAAGAAAGTTGGGCCAGACACTCTGGGGCCAACGTCCTGACTTTC; CDR3: CASSQESWARHSGANVLTF
D: NA; size: once; J: TRBJ1-2; V: TRBV25-1; DNA: TGTGCCAGCAGTGAATACGGGGGCTACACCTTC; CDR3: CASSEYGGYTF
D: NA; size: NA; J: TRBJ2-3; V: TRBV27; DNA: TGTGCCAGCAGCCCTATAGCAGATACGCAGTATTTT; CDR3: CASSPIADTQYF
D: NA; size: NA; J: TRBJ1-1; V: TRBV7-9; DNA: TGTGCCAGCAGCACTGGACAGAGATTGAACACTGAAGCTTTCTTT; CDR3: CASSTGQRLNTEAFF
D: NA; size: NA; J: TRBJ2-7; V: TRBV2; DNA: TGTGCCAGCATAAGAGAAATAACCTACGAGCAGTACTTC; CDR3: CASIREITYEQYF
D: NA; size: NA; J: TRBJ2-1; V: TRBV6-4; DNA: TGTGCCAGCAGTCCGTCTCAGGGTAACCCCTACAATGAGCAGTTCTTC; CDR3: CASSPSQGNPYNEQFF
D: NA; size: NA; J: TRBJ1-3; V: TRBV21-1; DNA: TGTGCCAGCAGCAAAGCCCTGGGGCAGCAGAGCTCTGGAAACACCATATATTTT; CDR3: CASSKALGQQSSGNTIYF
D: TRBD1; size: NA; J: TRBJ1-2; V: TRBV5-4; DNA: TGTGCCAGCAGCCAACAGGGGGTGGGCGGCTACACCTTC; CDR3: CASSQQGVGGYTF
D: NA; size: NA; J: TRBJ2-7; V: TRBV6-6; DNA: TGTGCCAGCAGTTACTACACAGCTACCTACGAGCAGTACTTC; CDR3: CASSYYTATYEQYF
D: NA; size: NA; J: TRBJ1-5; V: TRBV28; DNA: TGTGCCAGCAGTTTAGCGACAGGAGCCAGCAATCAGCCCCAGCATTTT; CDR3: CASSLATGASNQPQHF
D: TRBD1; size: NA; J: TRBJ1-2; V: TRBV6-5; DNA: TGTGCCAGCAGTGGACAGGGAGGAGGAAGCGGCTACACCTTC; CDR3: CASSGQGGGSGYTF
D: NA; size: NA; J: TRBJ2-7; V: TRBV7-9; DNA: TGTGCCAGCAGCTTTGGGGGCAGCATCTCCTACGAGCAGTACTTC; CDR3: CASSFGGSISYEQYF
D: TRBD1; size: NA; J: TRBJ1-5; V: TRBV2; DNA: TGTGCCAGCAGCTTAGATTCGGGACAGGGAGTCCATCAGCCCCAGCATTTT; CDR3: CASSLDSGQGVHQPQHF
D: NA; size: NA; J: TRBJ1-4; V: TRBV6-6; DNA: TGTGCCAGCAGTTACTACGGGAGGGGGGAAAAACTGTTTTTT; CDR3: CASSYYGRGEKLFF
D: NA; size: NA; J: TRBJ1-6; V: TRBV9; DNA: TGTGCCAGCAGCGCCCTGAGCTCCTATAATTCACCCCTCCACTTT; CDR3: CASSALSSYNSPLHF
D: TRBD1; size: once; J: TRBJ1-3; V: TRBV6-5; DNA: TGTGCCAGCAGTGGGGGGACAGCTGGAAACACCATATATTTT; CDR3: CASSGGTAGNTIYF
D: TRBD1; size: NA; J: TRBJ2-2; V: TRBV28; DNA: TGTGCCAGCAGTTTAACAGGGGGAGGCGGGGAGCTGTTTTTT; CDR3: CASSLTGGGGELFF
D: NA; size: NA; J: TRBJ1-2; V: TRBV18; DNA: TGTGCCAGCTCACCTCAAGGCGCGGATTACGGCTACACCTTC; CDR3: CASSPQGADYGYTF
D: TRBD2; size: NA; J: TRBJ2-2; V: TRBV5-1; DNA: TGCGCCAGTGAGCGGGGGCCGAACACCGGGGAGCTGTTTTTT; CDR3: CASERGPNTGELFF
D: NA; size: NA; J: TRBJ1-2; V: TRBV19; DNA: TGTGCCAGTAGCCCAGGGCCACTCTATGGCTACACCTTC; CDR3: CASSPGPLYGYTF
D: NA; size: few; J: TRBJ1-2; V: TRBV15; DNA: TGTGCCACCAGCAGATACAGGGCCAGCTATGGCTACACCTTC; CDR3: CATSRYRASYGYTF
D: TRBD1; size: few; J: TRBJ1-6; V: TRBV30; DNA: TGTGCCTGGAGTGTAGGGACAGCCTCTAATTCACCCCTCCACTTT; CDR3: CAWSVGTASNSPLHF
D: NA; size: NA; J: TRBJ1-6; V: TRBV7-2; DNA: TGTGCCAGCAGCTTATGGACCGGACTTAATTCACCCCTCCACTTT; CDR3: CASSLWTGLNSPLHF
D: NA; size: few; J: TRBJ2-7; V: TRBV19; DNA: TGTGCCAGTAGCGGGGGTACCTACGAGCAGTACTTC; CDR3: CASSGGTYEQYF
D: NA; size: NA; J: TRBJ2-7; V: TRBV2; DNA: TGTGCCAGCAGTGATCGGGGTCGGAGGAACGAGCAGTACTTC; CDR3: CASSDRGRRNEQYF
D: TRBD1; size: NA; J: TRBJ1-1; V: TRBV5-1; DNA: TGCGCCAGCAGCGGCGGACAGGGGAACACTGAAGCTTTCTTT; CDR3: CASSGGQGNTEAFF
D: TRBD2; size: NA; J: TRBJ2-1; V: TRBV9; DNA: TGTGCCAGCAGCCCTCTCCCGGGGACTAGCGGGAGGGTAGAGCAGTTCTTC; CDR3: CASSPLPGTSGRVEQFF
D: NA; size: NA; J: TRBJ1-3; V: TRBV9; DNA: TGTGCCAGCAGCCCTAGACAGGACCCCTCTGGAAACACCATATATTTT; CDR3: CASSPRQDPSGNTIYF
D: NA; size: NA; J: TRBJ2-1; V: TRBV27; DNA: TGTGCCAGCAGCCCACCCCACACAGGGCTGGAGTTCTTC; CDR3: CASSPPHTGLEFF
D: NA; size: NA; J: TRBJ1-6; V: TRBV12-2; DNA: TGTGCAAGTCGCGGCCAGGGGGCTAATTCACCCCTCCACTTT; CDR3: CASRGQGANSPLHF